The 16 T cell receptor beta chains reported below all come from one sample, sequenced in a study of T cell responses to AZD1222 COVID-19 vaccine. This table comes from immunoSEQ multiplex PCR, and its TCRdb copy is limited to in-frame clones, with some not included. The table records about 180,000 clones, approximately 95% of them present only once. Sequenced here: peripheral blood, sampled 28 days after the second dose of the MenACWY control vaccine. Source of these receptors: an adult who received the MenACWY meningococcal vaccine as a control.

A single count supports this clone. The CDR3 region has the DNA TGTGCCAGCAGCCAAGATCGGACACAAGATGAAGCTTTCTTT. Protein: CASSQDRTQDEAFF. This rearrangement joins TRBV4-2 to TRBJ1-1, with D possibly matching TRBD1 (5 bases). This CDR3 spans 14 amino acids. Trimming removed 0 bases at V and 7 bases at J, with 12 bases between. Germline V CDR1 and CDR2: LGHNA, YNFKEQ.

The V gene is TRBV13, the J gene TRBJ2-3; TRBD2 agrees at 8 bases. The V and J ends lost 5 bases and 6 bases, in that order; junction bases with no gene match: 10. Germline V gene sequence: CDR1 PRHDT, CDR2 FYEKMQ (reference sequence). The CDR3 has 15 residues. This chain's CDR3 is CASSPLAGRRDTQYF. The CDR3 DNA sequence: TGTGCCAGCAGCCCGCTAGCGGGCCGGCGCGATACGCAGTATTTT.

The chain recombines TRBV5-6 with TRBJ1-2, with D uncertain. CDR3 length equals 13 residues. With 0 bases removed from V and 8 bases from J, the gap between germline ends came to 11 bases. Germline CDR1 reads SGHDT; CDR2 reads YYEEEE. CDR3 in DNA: TGTGCCAGCAGCTTGGTCCTCAACAACGGCTACACCTTC. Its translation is CASSLVLNNGYTF.

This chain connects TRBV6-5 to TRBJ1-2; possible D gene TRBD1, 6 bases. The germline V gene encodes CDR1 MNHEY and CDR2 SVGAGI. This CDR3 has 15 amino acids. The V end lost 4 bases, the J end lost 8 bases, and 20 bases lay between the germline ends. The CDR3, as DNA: TGTGCCAGCAGTTCCCCTCTAATGGGGGCAGGGGGCTACACCTTC. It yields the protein CASSSPLMGAGGYTF.

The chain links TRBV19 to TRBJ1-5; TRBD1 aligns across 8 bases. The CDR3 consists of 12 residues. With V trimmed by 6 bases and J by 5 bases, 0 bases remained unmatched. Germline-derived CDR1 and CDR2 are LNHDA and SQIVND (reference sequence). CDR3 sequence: CASRTGDQPQHF. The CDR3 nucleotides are TGTGCCAGTAGGACAGGGGATCAGCCCCAGCATTTT.

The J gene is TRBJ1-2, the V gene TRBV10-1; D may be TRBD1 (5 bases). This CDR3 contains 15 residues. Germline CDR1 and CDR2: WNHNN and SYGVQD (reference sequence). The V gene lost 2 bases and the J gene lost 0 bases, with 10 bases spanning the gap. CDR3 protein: CASSENGAPNYGYTF. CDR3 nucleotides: TGCGCCAGCAGTGAGAACGGGGCTCCTAACTATGGCTACACCTTC.

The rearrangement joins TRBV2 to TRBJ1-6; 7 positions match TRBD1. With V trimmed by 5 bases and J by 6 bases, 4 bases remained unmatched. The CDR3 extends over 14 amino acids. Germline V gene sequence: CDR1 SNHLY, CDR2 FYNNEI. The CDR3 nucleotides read TGTGCCAGCAGTTCGACAGGGACTAATTCACCCCTCCACTTT. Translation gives CASSSTGTNSPLHF.

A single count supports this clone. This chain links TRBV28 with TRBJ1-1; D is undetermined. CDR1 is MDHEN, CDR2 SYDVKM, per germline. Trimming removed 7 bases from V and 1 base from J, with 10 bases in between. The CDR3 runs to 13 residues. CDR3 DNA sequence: TGTGCCAGCACCCTCCTTAGGAACACTGAAGCTTTCTTT. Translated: CASTLLRNTEAFF.

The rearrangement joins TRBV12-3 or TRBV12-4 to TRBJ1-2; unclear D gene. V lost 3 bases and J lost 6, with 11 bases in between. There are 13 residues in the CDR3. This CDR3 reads CASSLAGRHGYTF. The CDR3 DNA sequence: TGTGCCAGCAGTTTGGCGGGTCGACATGGCTACACCTTC.

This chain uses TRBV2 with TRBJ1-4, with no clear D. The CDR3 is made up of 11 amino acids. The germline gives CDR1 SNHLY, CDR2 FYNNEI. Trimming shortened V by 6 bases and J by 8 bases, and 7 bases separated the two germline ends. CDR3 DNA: TGTGCCAGCAGAACTCCCGAAAAACTGTTTTTT. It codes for CASRTPEKLFF. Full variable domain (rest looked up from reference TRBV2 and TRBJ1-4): EPEVTQTPSHQVTQMGQEVILRCVPISNHLYFYWYRQILGQKVEFLVSFYNNEISEKSEIFDDQFSVERPDGSNFTLKIRSTKLEDSAMYFCASRTPEKLFFGSGTQLSVL.

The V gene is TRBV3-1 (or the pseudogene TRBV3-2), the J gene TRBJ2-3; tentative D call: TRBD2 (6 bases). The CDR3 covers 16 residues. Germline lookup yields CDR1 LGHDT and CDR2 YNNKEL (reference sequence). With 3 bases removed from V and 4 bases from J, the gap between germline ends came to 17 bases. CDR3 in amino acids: CASSQRAGGAPDTQYF. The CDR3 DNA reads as TGTGCCAGCAGCCAGAGGGCGGGCGGGGCCCCAGATACGCAGTATTTT.

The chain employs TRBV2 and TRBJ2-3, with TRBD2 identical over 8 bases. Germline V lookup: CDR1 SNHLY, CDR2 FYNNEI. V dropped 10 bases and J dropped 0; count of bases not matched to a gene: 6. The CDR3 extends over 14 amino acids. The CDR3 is CAIPGLGSTDTQYF. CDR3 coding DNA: TGTGCCATCCCGGGACTAGGGAGCACAGATACGCAGTATTTT.

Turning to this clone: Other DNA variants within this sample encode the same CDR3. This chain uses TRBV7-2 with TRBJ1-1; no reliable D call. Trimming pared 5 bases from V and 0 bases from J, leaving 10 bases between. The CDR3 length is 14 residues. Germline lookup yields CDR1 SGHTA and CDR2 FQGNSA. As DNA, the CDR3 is TGTGCCAGCAGCCCCCAAGGCTTGAACACTGAAGCTTTCTTT. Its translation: CASSPQGLNTEAFF.

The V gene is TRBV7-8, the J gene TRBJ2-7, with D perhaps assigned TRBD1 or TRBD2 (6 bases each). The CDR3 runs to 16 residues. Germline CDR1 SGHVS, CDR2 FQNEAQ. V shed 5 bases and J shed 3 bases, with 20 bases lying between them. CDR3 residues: CASSLKGGHSRYEQYF. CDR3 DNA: TGTGCCAGCAGCCTCAAGGGGGGACATTCCCGCTACGAGCAGTACTTC.

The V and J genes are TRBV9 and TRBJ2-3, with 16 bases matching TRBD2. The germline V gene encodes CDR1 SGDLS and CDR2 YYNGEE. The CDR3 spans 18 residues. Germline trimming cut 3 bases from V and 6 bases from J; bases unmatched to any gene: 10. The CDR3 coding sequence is TGTGCCAGCAGCGACCCGGGACTAGCGGGGGGGCACCTGGATACGCAGTATTTT. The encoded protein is CASSDPGLAGGHLDTQYF.

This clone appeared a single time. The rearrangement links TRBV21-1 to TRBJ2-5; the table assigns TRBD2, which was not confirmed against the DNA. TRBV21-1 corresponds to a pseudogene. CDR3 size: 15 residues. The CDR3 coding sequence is TGTGCCGGCAGCAAAAGGCAGCGGGGGCAAGAGACCCAGTACTTC. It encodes CAGSKRQRGQETQYF.